This TCR beta chain came from a study of technical replicates of blood from several donors. The protocol was immunoSEQ multiplex PCR, while the TCRdb copy is restricted to in-frame clones and leaves out a portion. The table lists about 90,000 clones, about nine tenths of them singletons, with approximately 0.25% in the top ten. Germline assignment: CDR1 MGHRA and CDR2 YSYEKL. The CDR3 is made up of 14 amino acids. The V end lost 1 base, the J end lost 3 bases, and 10 bases lay between the germline ends. The chain has TRBV4-1 and TRBJ2-7, with no clear D. The clonotype was recovered from a human donor in good health. Sample: T cells isolated from PBMCs. The CDR3 loop reads CASSQAAAGYEQYF. The CDR3 DNA reads as TGCGCCAGCAGCCAAGCCGCCGCCGGCTACGAGCAGTACTTC.